The entry that follows covers one TCR beta chain sequence. The sample comes from a study of blood T cell repertoires in COVID-19. On the study more broadly: There were acute and convalescent COVID-19 samples, and they came from the United States, Italy and Spain. PBMCs, B-cell-depleted T cells, or T cells provided the cDNA or gDNA that made up the material.

Germline V CDR1 and CDR2: KGHSH, LQKENI. Losses at the gene ends were 5 bases for V and 6 bases for J; bases not matched to a gene: 2. The CDR3 is 13 amino acids. In the original processing: Estimation of nucleated cell counts relied on the amplification of reference gene primers. Assay used: immunoSEQ multiplex PCR; TCRdb lists only in-frame clones, some missing. For V, J and clone size, that table is used; D and trimming come from the DNA. The table includes roughly 300,000 clones, 85% to 90% detected once. The sample comprised peripheral blood. This TCR was recovered from a woman in her thirties or forties who had recovered from COVID-19. The V call is TRBV18, the J call TRBJ1-5; TRBD1 agrees at 9 bases. CDR3 protein: CASSSDRGQPQHF. The CDR3 nucleotides read TGTGCCAGCTCATCGGACAGGGGTCAGCCCCAGCATTTT.